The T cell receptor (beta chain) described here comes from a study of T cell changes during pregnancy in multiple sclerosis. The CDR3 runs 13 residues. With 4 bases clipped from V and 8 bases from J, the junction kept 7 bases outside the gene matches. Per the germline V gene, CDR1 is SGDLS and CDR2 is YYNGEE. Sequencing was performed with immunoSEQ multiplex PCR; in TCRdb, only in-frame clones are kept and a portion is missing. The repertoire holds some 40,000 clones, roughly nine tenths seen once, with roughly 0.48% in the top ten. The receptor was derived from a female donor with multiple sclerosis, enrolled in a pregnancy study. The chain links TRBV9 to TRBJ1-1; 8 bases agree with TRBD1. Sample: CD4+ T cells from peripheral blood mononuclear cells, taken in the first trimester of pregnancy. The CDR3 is CASSPSRDREAFF. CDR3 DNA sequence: TGTGCCAGCAGCCCGTCCCGGGACAGGGAAGCTTTCTTT.